Below, one T cell receptor beta chain is given with its context. What it recognizes is unknown. The sample comes from a study of shared clonotypes between healthy human individuals. General study findings and limits: Larger estimated richness was generally recorded for naive subsets relative to memory subsets.

The V and J ends lost 7 bases and 7 bases respectively, with 19 bases between them. Germline CDR1 and CDR2: LNHDA and SQIVND (reference sequence). This CDR3 comprises 15 residues. Several immunoSEQ plates held equal portions of the genomic DNA taken from each subset. Profiled with immunoSEQ multiplex PCR; TCRdb holds only in-frame clones, not every one. The repertoire holds around 1.9 million clones, with more than 85% as singletons. Naive CD8 cells were CD45RO-negative, positively selected for CCR7, excluding terminally differentiated effector memory CD45RA+ cells. The donor population consisted of healthy HIV-negative adults with no recent acute infections or vaccinations.

The TCR sequence derives from a young man in good health. Some clones in this sample may be carry-over from other donors' samples. The chain joins TRBV19 to TRBJ2-2; D gene uncertain. Sequences were obtained from naive CD8+ T cells from PBMCs. The CDR3 sequence: CASTWAEDGRGELFF. The CDR3 bases are TGTGCCAGTACGTGGGCTGAGGACGGTCGCGGGGAGCTGTTTTTT.